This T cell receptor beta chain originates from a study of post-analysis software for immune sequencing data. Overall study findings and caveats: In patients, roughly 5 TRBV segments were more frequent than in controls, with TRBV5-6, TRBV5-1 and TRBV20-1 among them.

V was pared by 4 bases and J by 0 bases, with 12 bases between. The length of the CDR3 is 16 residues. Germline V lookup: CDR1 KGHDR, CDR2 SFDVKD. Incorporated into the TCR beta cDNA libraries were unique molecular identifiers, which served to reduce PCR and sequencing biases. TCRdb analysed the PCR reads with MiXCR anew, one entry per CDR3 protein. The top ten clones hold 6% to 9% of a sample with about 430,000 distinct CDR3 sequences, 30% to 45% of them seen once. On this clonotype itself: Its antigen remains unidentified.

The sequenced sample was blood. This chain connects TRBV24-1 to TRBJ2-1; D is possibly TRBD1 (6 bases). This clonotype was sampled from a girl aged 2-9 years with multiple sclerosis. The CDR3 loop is CATSDFTGSSYNEQFF. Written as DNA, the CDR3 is TGTGCCACCAGTGACTTCACAGGGAGCTCCTACAATGAGCAGTTCTTC.